This TCR beta chain emerged from a study of shared clonotypes between healthy human individuals. Study-wide points: It was the non-shared clonotypes that had lower generation probabilities than clonotypes shared by all four donors.

A note on this clone: Antigen specificity is unknown.

Sequencing was performed with immunoSEQ multiplex PCR; in TCRdb, only in-frame clones are kept and a portion is missing. The repertoire holds roughly 2.2 million clones, with about 90% as singletons. V shed 0 bases and J 13 bases; nucleotides not matched to a gene: 9. Germline CDR1 reads SGHRS; CDR2 reads YFSETQ. The length of the CDR3 is 13 residues. The sequenced sample consisted of naive CD4+ T cells from PBMCs. The sample's subset: CD45RA+ positively selected. This receptor was obtained from a man between 18 and 35 years old in good health. Some clones in this sample may be carry-over from other donors' samples. The rearrangement links TRBV5-1 to TRBJ1-1, with 7 bases matching TRBD1. CDR3 residues: CASSLEQGFGVFF. In DNA form, the CDR3 reads TGCGCCAGCAGCTTGGAACAGGGGTTCGGCGTTTTCTTT.